These 20 T cell receptor beta chains originate from one sample sequenced in a study of control samples from healthy donors and cancer patients. Clones were read by immunoSEQ multiplex PCR, and TCRdb kept only the in-frame ones, dropping some. Among about 160,000 clones listed, approximately 96% were seen once. The sequencing input was blood. The receptor set was obtained from a woman aged 40 to 50 in good health.

This clone was recorded once. The rearrangement links TRBV11-2 to TRBJ2-5; D remains ambiguous. CDR1 and CDR2 from the germline V gene are SGHAT and FQNNGV. The V gene lost 10 bases and the J gene lost 7 bases, with 22 bases spanning the gap. The CDR3 has 14 amino acids. CDR3 sequence reads: CATSSPGGWGTQYF. CDR3 coding DNA: TGTGCCACTTCATCCCCCGGCGGATGGGGGACCCAGTACTTC.

The CDR3 protein is CASSVEWSPGGEAFF. DNA of the CDR3: TGTGCCAGCAGCGTAGAATGGTCCCCGGGTGGCGAAGCTTTCTTT. This rearrangement joins TRBV9 to TRBJ1-1; D unclear. The V gene's germline CDR1 is SGDLS and CDR2 YYNGEE. The CDR3 contains 15 residues. The V end lost 0 bases, the J end lost 8 bases, and 17 bases lay between the germline ends. Full variable domain (outside the CDR3, taken from reference TRBV9 and TRBJ1-1): DSGVTQTPKHLITATGQRVTLRCSPRSGDLSVYWYQQSLDQGLQFLIQYYNGEERAKGNILERFSAQQFPDLHSELNLSSLELGDSALYFCASSVEWSPGGEAFFGQGTRLTVV.

V is TRBV11-2 and J is TRBJ2-1, with 7 bases matching TRBD2. This CDR3 has 16 residues. With V trimmed by 3 bases and J by 3 bases, 8 bases remained unmatched. The germline V gene encodes CDR1 SGHAT and CDR2 FQNNGV. This CDR3 reads CASSFRGSGYYNEQFF. The CDR3 nucleotides are TGTGCCAGCAGCTTTAGGGGTAGCGGGTACTACAATGAGCAGTTCTTC.

J is TRBJ1-2 and V is TRBV3-1 (or the pseudogene TRBV3-2); D is possibly TRBD1 (5 bases). Between the trimmed V and J ends, which lost 4 bases and 4 bases, there was a span of 13 bases. Germline V gene sequence: CDR1 LGHDT, CDR2 YNNKEL (reference sequence). This CDR3 has 14 amino acids. DNA of the CDR3: TGTGCCAGCAGCCGGGGGGACTTTAGCTATGGCTACACCTTC. Amino acids: CASSRGDFSYGYTF.

The chain links TRBV3-1 (or the pseudogene TRBV3-2) to TRBJ2-1, with D perhaps matching TRBD1 (6 bases). V was pared by 7 bases and J by 0 bases, with 10 bases between. Germline V gene lookup returns CDR1 LGHDT and CDR2 YNNKEL (reference sequence). This CDR3 has 14 residues. The CDR3 here is CASNLRGSYNEQFF. The DNA of the CDR3 is TGTGCCAGCAACCTCAGGGGCTCCTACAATGAGCAGTTCTTC.

This clone was counted once. The chain uses TRBV5-1 and TRBJ1-6, with 9 nucleotides matching TRBD1. Losses at the gene ends were 8 bases for V and 3 bases for J; bases not matched to a gene: 9. Germline-derived CDR1 and CDR2 are SGHRS and YFSETQ. The CDR3 is 16 amino acids. The CDR3, as DNA: TGCGCCAGATCCGGGACAGGGTCCTTCTATAATTCACCCCTCCACTTT. Its protein product is CARSGTGSFYNSPLHF.

The count of this clone is one. The chain has TRBV10-3 and TRBJ2-2, with TRBD2 matching 7 bases. The ends lost 7 bases at V and 5 bases at J; junction bases unmatched: 7. The germline CDR1 and CDR2 sequences are ENHRY and SYGVKD. CDR3 length equals 14 residues. The CDR3 DNA reads TGTGCCATCACTGCGGGAGTGGATACCGGGGAGCTGTTTTTT. Translated: CAITAGVDTGELFF.

The chain employs TRBV28 and TRBJ2-7; D unclear. The length of the CDR3 is 13 residues. Trimming left V 3 bases short and J 4 bases short, with 10 bases between. Germline V gene lookup returns CDR1 MDHEN and CDR2 SYDVKM. The DNA of the CDR3 is TGTGCCAGCAGTTTCTCTTTTAAATACGAGCAGTACTTC. It translates to CASSFSFKYEQYF.

On this clone: A read error may produce the germline difference seen at one junction end. The chain recombines TRBV5-4 with TRBJ2-5; possible D gene TRBD1, 5 bases. In germline, CDR1 is SGHNT, CDR2 YYREEE (reference sequence). The CDR3 covers 15 residues. In DNA, the CDR3 is TGTGCCAGCAGTTTGGGGCCAGCTAATCAAGAGACCCAGTACTTC. This codes for CASSLGPANQETQYF.

The rearrangement joins TRBV7-6 to TRBJ2-5; D is unclear. V was cut by 3 bases and J by 1 base, with 3 bases left in between. The CDR3 sequence is 12 residues long. The germline V gene has CDR1 SGHVS and CDR2 FNYEAQ. CDR3 in DNA: TGTGCCAGCAGCTTCTTCCAAGAGACCCAGTACTTC. This encodes CASSFFQETQYF.

The CDR3 nucleotides are TGCGCCAGCAGCCGGAATCGGGCGGGAGACTTCTATGAGCAGTTCTTC. Its translation is CASSRNRAGDFYEQFF. V is TRBV5-1 and J is TRBJ2-1, with 7 bases lining up with TRBD2. V lost 4 bases, J lost 8 bases, and 15 bases stayed unmatched. Germline V CDR1 and CDR2: SGHRS, YFSETQ. CDR3 length: 16 amino acids.

V is TRBV11-2 and J is TRBJ2-7, with TRBD2 identical over 10 bases. Germline CDR1 SGHAT, CDR2 FQNNGV. The ends lost 6 bases at V and 2 bases at J; junction bases unmatched: 4. The CDR3 extends over 14 amino acids. CDR3 nucleotides: TGTGCCAGCAGGGGGAGCGGGAGGGCCTACGAGCAGTACTTC. It yields the protein CASRGSGRAYEQYF.

The chain couples TRBV9 to TRBJ1-1; no definite D call. This CDR3 is 14 amino acids long. V shed 0 bases and J shed 1 base, with 7 bases lying between them. CDR1 and CDR2 from the germline V gene are SGDLS and YYNGEE. In nucleotides, the CDR3 is TGTGCCAGCAGCGTAGGGTATGCGAACACTGAAGCTTTCTTT. Translation: CASSVGYANTEAFF.

The rearrangement links TRBV24-1 to TRBJ1-2; perhaps TRBD1 as D (6 bases). V gave up 3 bases and J gave up 4 bases, with 11 bases separating them. The CDR3 consists of 14 residues. Germline V gene lookup returns CDR1 KGHDR and CDR2 SFDVKD. CDR3 DNA: TGTGCCACCAGTGATGCCCGCAGGGGCTATGGCTACACCTTC. It yields the protein CATSDARRGYGYTF.

This clone was detected once. The rearrangement uses TRBV7-2 and TRBJ2-7; 7 bases are a match to TRBD1. Germline V gene sequence: CDR1 SGHTA, CDR2 FQGNSA. The CDR3 is 15 amino acids. Trimming cost V 5 bases and J 4 bases; bases outside gene matches: 11. CDR3 amino acids: CASSKGQRGVYEQYF. The CDR3 nucleotides are TGTGCCAGCAGCAAGGGACAGAGGGGTGTATACGAGCAGTACTTC.

The chain uses TRBV12-3 or TRBV12-4 and TRBJ1-2; D remains ambiguous. The germline V and J ends were trimmed by 2 bases and 8 bases, with 12 bases remaining between them. The CDR3 is 13 amino acids. The CDR3, as DNA: TGTGCCAGCAGTTTAATTTCAGCTGACGGCTACACCTTC. Amino acids: CASSLISADGYTF.

The chain combines TRBV7-2 with TRBJ1-6; no definite D call. The CDR3 has 15 residues. Germline CDR1 reads SGHTA; CDR2 reads FQGNSA. V was clipped by 1 base and J by 5 bases, with 9 bases between them. CDR3 DNA sequence: TGTGCCAGCAGCTTAGAGGTGGGGAATAATTCACCCCTCCACTTT. It translates to CASSLEVGNNSPLHF.

V gene TRBV4-1 combines with J gene TRBJ1-2; 7 bases are shared with TRBD1. The germline V gene encodes CDR1 MGHRA and CDR2 YSYEKL. V was clipped by 5 bases and J by 3 bases; unmatched bases: 6. The CDR3 runs 14 residues. In DNA, the CDR3 is TGCGCCAGCAGCTACCCCGGGACAGACTATGGCTACACCTTC. Its protein product is CASSYPGTDYGYTF.

This chain joins TRBV5-6 and TRBJ2-7, with a possible D match to TRBD2 (5 bases). V was clipped by 4 bases and J by 7 bases, with 12 bases between them. The germline V gene has CDR1 SGHDT and CDR2 YYEEEE. The CDR3 extends over 12 amino acids. The CDR3 DNA is TGTGCCAGCAGCCAGGACCGGGGAGAGCAGTACTTC. Its protein product is CASSQDRGEQYF.

This chain links TRBV5-3 with TRBJ1-6; D not resolved. TRBV5-3 is an ORF; its function is uncertain. The CDR3 totals 15 residues. Trimming took off 1 base at V and 10 bases at J, with 15 bases between the two ends. The CDR3 nucleotides are TGTGCCAGAAGCTTGTTGACCACCTTTGGGTCACCCCTCCACTTT. Its translation is CARSLLTTFGSPLHF.